This T cell receptor (beta chain) was recorded in a study of CD8+ T cells in alopecia areata. Background on the study: Each recipient was a roughly 6-10-week-old female C3H/HeJ mouse given skin from an approximately 6-13-month-old C3H/HeJ donor with spontaneous alopecia. Findings and limits, study-wide: Researchers report lesional scalp, most notably alopecia totalis/universalis, outstripped normal scalp in clonality. Sequencing of scalp samples also includes resident alphabeta T cells from normal skin. Researchers reported that TCR sharing among patients proved less clear than in mice, possibly HLA-linked.

This clone was found a few times. Its specificity is not known. Gene names refer to mouse genes. The sequenced fragment ends 4 residues before the CDR3 boundary, so the rest is inferred from the germline J gene. V was cut by 0 bases and J by 0 bases, with 11 bases left in between. CDR1 is NSQYPW, CDR2 LRSPGD, per germline (reference sequence). The CDR3 spans 17 residues. Extracted RNA was reverse transcribed, and the resulting cDNA served as sequencing template. Profiled with immunoSEQ multiplex PCR; TCRdb holds only in-frame clones, not every one. The sample yields some 110,000 clones, without any singletons.

The specimen sequenced was lesional skin. V and J are TRBV1 and TRBJ1-4; a possible D gene is TRBD1 (6 bases). The source is a C3H/HeJ mouse with alopecia areata. The strain is characterized by the MHC haplotype H2-k. CDR3: CTCSADWDIISNERLFF. The covered CDR3 bases are TGCACCTGCAGTGCAGATTGGGACATAATTTCCAACGAA.